The next 32 T cell receptor beta chains were all read from a single sample in a study of T cell repertoires in cytomegalovirus infection. TCRdb reanalysed the reads using MiXCR and keeps one entry per CDR3 protein. The table shows hundreds of thousands of distinct CDR3 sequences, with 15% to 20% occurring only once. Sequenced sample: PBMCs. These receptors came from a human donor in good health (CMV status not recorded). Some clones in this sample may be carry-over from other donors' samples.

This clonotype was observed at least ten times. The chain links TRBV4-2 to TRBJ2-5; D remains ambiguous. Trimming took off 3 bases at V and 5 bases at J, with 7 bases between the two ends. This CDR3 comprises 12 residues. CDR1 and CDR2 from the germline V gene are LGHNA and YNFKEQ. CDR3 protein: CASSQIGETQYF. DNA for the CDR3: TGTGCCAGCAGCCAGATCGGGGAGACCCAGTACTTC.

There are many counts of this clonotype. In DNA form, the CDR3 reads TGTGCCATCGGGGGACAGGGCACCTACAATGAGCAGTTCTTC. Amino acid sequence: CAIGGQGTYNEQFF. V and J are TRBV10-3 and TRBJ2-1; 9 nucleotides match TRBD1. The CDR3 is 14 residues long. The germline CDR1 and CDR2 sequences are ENHRY and SYGVKD. The ends lost 8 bases at V and 2 bases at J; junction bases unmatched: 4.

The sample holds many counts of this clonotype. The chain recombines TRBV7-3 with TRBJ1-1; D perhaps matches TRBD1 (5 bases). Germline CDR1 and CDR2: SGHTA and FQGTGA. The ends were cut back, 5 bases at V and 3 bases at J, with 16 bases in the middle. The CDR3 consists of 15 residues. CDR3 nucleotides: TGTGCCAGCAGCCCTCGGGGGGGACGCTACACTGAAGCTTTCTTT. Translating it yields CASSPRGGRYTEAFF.

This clonotype showed up just a few times. As DNA, the CDR3 is TGTGCCATCAGTGGGCAGGGACAGGATCCTCCTGAAGCTTTCTTT. This gives the protein CAISGQGQDPPEAFF. The chain employs TRBV10-3 and TRBJ1-1; 8 bases are shared with TRBD1. The length of the CDR3 is 15 residues. V was pared by 4 bases and J by 6 bases, with 10 bases of the junction left unmatched. Germline V gene sequence: CDR1 ENHRY, CDR2 SYGVKD.

This clonotype has just a few counts. The rearrangement uses TRBV20-1 and TRBJ2-3; TRBD2 agrees at 8 bases. J lost 0 bases, V lost 5 bases, and 10 bases had no gene match. The V gene's germline CDR1 is DFQATT and CDR2 SNEGSKA (reference sequence). CDR3 size: 16 residues. CDR3 protein: CSASWAGGPSTDTQYF. The CDR3 region has the DNA TGCAGTGCTTCCTGGGCGGGGGGCCCGAGCACAGATACGCAGTATTTT.

This chain links TRBV7-9 with TRBJ2-2, with a possible D match to TRBD1 (5 bases). Germline loops: CDR1 SEHNR, CDR2 FQNEAQ (reference sequence). V shed 5 bases and J shed 4 bases, with 11 bases lying between them. CDR3 length: 14 amino acids. The CDR3 nucleotides read TGTGCCAGCAGCGGTTCAGGGTCCACCGGGGAGCTGTTTTTT. Amino acids: CASSGSGSTGELFF.

The DNA of the CDR3 is TGCAGCGTTCTATCCGACTCCTACGAGCAGTACTTC. This codes for CSVLSDSYEQYF. The chain joins TRBV29-1 to TRBJ2-7, with D unclear. Trimming removed 5 bases at V and 0 bases at J, with 8 bases between. The CDR3 has 12 residues. The germline CDR1 and CDR2 sequences are SQVTM and ANQGSEA.

The chain joins TRBV2 to TRBJ1-3; D may be TRBD1 (5 bases). This CDR3 is 13 amino acids long. V gave up 7 bases and J gave up 2 bases, with 9 bases separating them. Looked up from germline, CDR1 is SNHLY and CDR2 is FYNNEI. In DNA form, the CDR3 reads TGTGCCAGCACCCGGGGACCTGGAAACACCATATATTTT. It yields the protein CASTRGPGNTIYF.

As concerns this clonotype: At one end the junction does not follow the germline gene, possibly because of a read error. The V and J genes are TRBV7-7 and TRBJ2-7; perhaps TRBD1 as D (6 bases). The germline gives CDR1 SSHAT, CDR2 FNYEAQ (reference sequence). The CDR3 runs 15 residues. CDR3 protein: CASSRPGQTTYEQYF. Written as DNA, the CDR3 is TGTGCTAGCAGCCGGCCGGGACAAACCACCTACGAGCAGTACTTC.

This clonotype came up a few times. V and J are TRBV20-1 and TRBJ1-6; TRBD1 aligns across 8 bases. The germline V gene has CDR1 DFQATT and CDR2 SNEGSKA (reference sequence). The CDR3 length is 16 residues. With V trimmed by 4 bases and J by 7 bases, 12 bases remained unmatched. The DNA of the CDR3 is TGCAGTGCTACGACGGGAGGACAGGGAGGGAATTCACCCCTCCACTTT. Translated, it gives CSATTGGQGGNSPLHF.

This clonotype was observed a few times. The chain has TRBV6-6 and TRBJ1-1; weak D call: TRBD1 (6 bases). The CDR3 has 14 residues. CDR1 and CDR2 from the germline V gene are MNHNY and SVGAGI (reference sequence). V shed 8 bases and J shed 1 base, with 14 bases lying between them. The CDR3 sequence: CASVYYRENTEAFF. In DNA form, the CDR3 reads TGTGCCAGCGTCTATTACAGGGAGAACACTGAAGCTTTCTTT.

This sequence joins TRBV20-1 and TRBJ2-1; tentative D call: TRBD2 (6 bases). The CDR3 loop spans 15 amino acids. The V end was cut by 5 bases, the J end by 2 bases, with 16 bases between. The germline gives CDR1 DFQATT, CDR2 SNEGSKA (reference sequence). The CDR3 sequence is CSASTLAETYNEQFF. CDR3 DNA sequence: TGCAGTGCTTCTACGTTAGCGGAAACCTACAATGAGCAGTTCTTC.

This chain connects TRBV25-1 to TRBJ2-7; perhaps D is TRBD1 or TRBD2 (5 bases each). The V gene lost 3 bases and the J gene lost 2 bases, with 14 bases spanning the gap. CDR3 length: 15 residues. CDR1 and CDR2 from the germline V gene are MGHDK and SYGVNS. CDR3 coding DNA: TGTGCCAGCAGTGACGGGCAGGGAGTGGCCTACGAGCAGTACTTC. Amino acid sequence: CASSDGQGVAYEQYF.

This clonotype came up many times. The genes are TRBV7-2 and TRBJ1-2; D unresolved. Germline assignment: CDR1 SGHTA and CDR2 FQGNSA. This CDR3 has 14 residues. The V and J ends lost 2 bases and 8 bases respectively, with 15 bases between them. The CDR3 sequence: CASSLSSVLTGYTF. The CDR3 DNA follows: TGTGCCAGCAGCTTAAGCTCGGTACTGACGGGCTACACCTTC.

This clonotype was observed a few times. The chain couples TRBV11-1 to TRBJ2-1; D not resolved. CDR1 is SGHAT, CDR2 FQDESV, per germline (reference sequence). The CDR3 runs to 16 residues. Trimming shortened V by 2 bases and J by 6 bases, and 17 bases separated the two germline ends. The CDR3 sequence is CASSLSDNWGFNEQFF. The CDR3 DNA is TGTGCCAGCAGCTTAAGCGATAATTGGGGTTTCAATGAGCAGTTCTTC.

The sample holds many counts of this clonotype. The chain couples TRBV27 to TRBJ2-3; the D gene could be TRBD1 or TRBD2 (6 bases each). The CDR3 covers 17 residues. V was shortened by 3 bases and J by 0 bases, with 16 bases between the two germline ends. Germline V lookup: CDR1 MNHEY, CDR2 SMNVEV (reference sequence). The CDR3 loop reads CASSFEGGIISTDTQYF. DNA for the CDR3: TGTGCCAGCAGTTTTGAGGGGGGTATCATAAGCACAGATACGCAGTATTTT.

With respect to this clonotype: A read error may account for a junction end that differs from germline. V is TRBV20-1 and J is TRBJ2-1; D is unresolved. Looked up from germline, CDR1 is DFQATT and CDR2 is SNEGSKA (reference sequence). CDR3 length: 14 residues. DNA for the CDR3: TGCAGTGCTAGAGTGGCCAGGTCCTGCAATGAGCAGTTCTTC. Its translation is CSARVARSCNEQFF.

This sequence joins TRBV19 and TRBJ1-2; perhaps TRBD1 as D (6 bases). The CDR3 is 14 amino acids. Germline assignment: CDR1 LNHDA and CDR2 SQIVND (reference sequence). V lost 7 bases and J lost 3, with 15 bases in between. CDR3 bases: TGTGCCAGTAACCCTGGACAGTGGGACTATGGCTACACCTTC. This encodes CASNPGQWDYGYTF.

In DNA, the CDR3 is TGTGCCAGCAGTTACATGGGATTGGGGGTTCCAGGGGGGACCCAGTACTTC. Protein product: CASSYMGLGVPGGTQYF. The chain recombines TRBV6-2 or TRBV6-3 with TRBJ2-5; TRBD1 agrees at 7 bases. CDR1 MNHEY and CDR2 SVGEGT come from the germline V gene. The CDR3 is made up of 17 amino acids. The V segment lost 2 bases and the J segment 7 bases; nucleotides outside the gene matches: 16.

The DNA for the CDR3 is TGTGCCAGCAGTCTTAATCCCGCTAGCGTTAGTGGCTACACCTTC. This encodes CASSLNPASVSGYTF. The chain is built from TRBV28 and TRBJ1-2; no clear D gene. The germline gives CDR1 MDHEN, CDR2 SYDVKM. Trimming left V 5 bases short and J 7 bases short, with 20 bases between. CDR3 length: 15 amino acids.

V is TRBV2 and J is TRBJ2-3, with a weak D call TRBD1 (5 bases). Trimming shortened V by 2 bases and J by 0 bases, and 12 bases separated the two germline ends. The germline V gene encodes CDR1 SNHLY and CDR2 FYNNEI. This CDR3 comprises 16 residues. The CDR3 nucleotides are TGTGCCAGCAGTGAATGGACATCGGCCAGCACAGATACGCAGTATTTT. This codes for CASSEWTSASTDTQYF.

V gene TRBV7-3 combines with J gene TRBJ2-1, with D perhaps TRBD1 (5 bases). The CDR3 contains 13 residues. V lost 1 base, J lost 10 bases, and 11 bases lay in between. Germline V gene data show CDR1 as SGHTA and CDR2 as FQGTGA. CDR3 bases: TGTGCCAGCAGCTTAAACGGACAAAGCGAGCAGTTCTTC. It is translated as CASSLNGQSEQFF.

The CDR3 region has the DNA TGTGCCAGCAGTTCCCCCACCGGACAGTTCCGCTCCTACAATGAGCAGTTCTTC. It specifies CASSSPTGQFRSYNEQFF. The genes are TRBV28 and TRBJ2-1, with D possibly being TRBD1 (6 bases). Deletions cut 4 bases from V and 0 bases from J, with 19 bases between. CDR1 MDHEN and CDR2 SYDVKM come from the germline V gene. There are 18 residues in the CDR3.

This clonotype was counted a few times. The V gene is TRBV7-2, the J gene TRBJ2-5; 15 bases are a match to TRBD2. The CDR3 spans 18 residues. The V and J ends lost 2 bases and 5 bases, in that order; junction bases with no gene match: 9. CDR1 is SGHTA, CDR2 FQGNSA, per germline. CDR3 protein: CASSLSRTSGGAGETQYF. In nucleotides, the CDR3 is TGTGCCAGCAGCTTATCCCGGACTAGCGGGGGGGCCGGGGAGACCCAGTACTTC.

The gene calls are TRBV12-3 or TRBV12-4 and TRBJ2-1, with D possibly matching TRBD1 (5 bases). The V end was cut by 7 bases, the J end by 5 bases, with 9 bases between. The CDR3 loop spans 12 amino acids. CDR3: CASTRQNNEQFF. For the CDR3, the DNA is TGTGCCAGCACCAGACAGAACAATGAGCAGTTCTTC.

This clonotype was found a few times. V is TRBV12-3 or TRBV12-4 and J is TRBJ2-3; D remains unclear. The length of the CDR3 is 16 residues. Trimming cost V 7 bases and J 2 bases, with 19 bases left between them. CDR3 region: CASTNFKTVYTDTQYF. Written as DNA, the CDR3 is TGTGCCAGCACCAACTTTAAAACAGTCTACACAGATACGCAGTATTTT.

V and J are TRBV6-1 and TRBJ2-1; 12 bases fit TRBD2. Per the germline V gene, CDR1 is MNHNS and CDR2 is SASEGT. The CDR3 loop spans 18 amino acids. J gave up 9 bases and V 2 bases, and 14 bases lay outside the gene matches. The chain's CDR3 is CASSEFLAGGRGNVEQFF. The CDR3 DNA reads TGTGCCAGCAGTGAATTTCTAGCGGGGGGGCGAGGTAATGTTGAGCAGTTCTTC.

This rearrangement joins TRBV7-9 to TRBJ2-3; 13 bases agree with TRBD2. J gave up 3 bases and V 1 base, and 7 bases lay outside the gene matches. The germline V gene has CDR1 SEHNR and CDR2 FQNEAQ (reference sequence). This CDR3 spans 18 amino acids. The CDR3 DNA reads as TGTGCCAGCAGCTTAGGACTAGCGGGGGGATCTGGGACAGATACGCAGTATTTT. Encoded protein: CASSLGLAGGSGTDTQYF.

The rearrangement joins TRBV7-9 to TRBJ1-4; D is perhaps TRBD1 (6 bases). V was pared by 5 bases and J by 2 bases, with 12 bases between. The CDR3 length is 15 residues. Germline CDR1 reads SEHNR; CDR2 reads FQNEAQ (reference sequence). In DNA form, the CDR3 reads TGTGCCAGCAGCCGCCTCGGGGGCACTAATGAAAAACTGTTTTTT. Protein product: CASSRLGGTNEKLFF. The variable domain in full, with the rest retrieved from reference TRBV7-9 and TRBJ1-4, is DTGVSQNPRHKITKRGQNVTFRCDPISEHNRLYWYRQTLGQGPEFLTYFQNEAQLEKSRLLSDRFSAERPKGSFSTLEIQRTEQGDSAMYLCASSRLGGTNEKLFFGSGTQLSVL.

The chain uses TRBV7-2 and TRBJ2-1; the match to TRBD1 covers 12 bases. The CDR3 extends over 18 amino acids. The junction had 11 bases not matched to a gene; V was cut back by 5 bases and J by 3 bases. Germline V gene data show CDR1 as SGHTA and CDR2 as FQGNSA. CDR3 sequence: CASSATGTGGAFYNEQFF. Written as DNA, the CDR3 is TGTGCCAGCAGCGCCACCGGGACAGGGGGCGCGTTCTACAATGAGCAGTTCTTC.

In this sample, this clonotype turned up many times. The chain carries TRBV7-2 and TRBJ2-1; 10 bases are shared with TRBD2. Looked up from germline, CDR1 is SGHTA and CDR2 is FQGNSA. This CDR3 comprises 15 residues. J was trimmed by 3 bases and V by 5 bases; bases with no gene match: 4. The CDR3 DNA reads TGTGCCAGCAGCCAAGGACTAGCGGACTACAATGAGCAGTTCTTC. Protein: CASSQGLADYNEQFF. The entire variable domain, with the rest obtained from reference TRBV7-2 and TRBJ2-1, is as follows: GAGVSQSPSNKVTEKGKDVELRCDPISGHTALYWYRQSLGQGLEFLIYFQGNSAPDKSGLPSDRFSAERTGGSVSTLTIQRTQQEDSAVYLCASSQGLADYNEQFFGPGTRLTVL.

This clonotype appeared a few times. The J gene is TRBJ2-7, the V gene TRBV28, with no clear D. The length of the CDR3 is 13 residues. Germline V gives CDR1 MDHEN, CDR2 SYDVKM. Trimming shortened V by 7 bases and J by 5 bases, and 15 bases separated the two germline ends. CDR3 DNA sequence: TGTGCCAGCACTGAAACCGGACGGAACGAGCAGTACTTC. Translating it yields CASTETGRNEQYF.